Presented here are 7 T cell receptor beta chains from one specimen sequenced in a study of response to subunit inactivated influenza vaccine (dated 2018 in TCRdb). Library creation used RT-PCR. The sample was run on an Illumina HiSeq 2500. TCRdb reworked the public reads: Q25 trimming with fastp, MiXCR clone assembly, productive beta chains retained. Each CDR3 protein gets just one entry, which takes the most common genes and DNA from the rows behind it. This sample gives 600,000 to 850,000 distinct CDR3 sequences in total; approximately 15% of them show up just once. The ten most abundant clones make up 6% to 9.5% of the sample. The sample in question was PBMCs from blood, obtained around 15 days before vaccination. The receptor source for this set is a man aged 50 to 60 who received an inactivated influenza vaccine. Donor details come from another sample of the same person, matched by shared clones.

This clonotype has more than one count but fewer than ten. The V gene is TRBV20-1, the J gene TRBJ2-2; D unresolved. The V gene lost 6 bases and the J gene lost 5 bases, with 16 bases spanning the gap. The CDR3 has 14 amino acids. Germline V gives CDR1 DFQATT, CDR2 SNEGSKA (reference sequence). Here the CDR3 reads CSASNMHTTGELFF. CDR3 nucleotide sequence: TGCAGTGCGTCAAATATGCATACAACCGGGGAGCTGTTTTTT.

The chain combines TRBV7-8 with TRBJ2-1; D is unclear. Trimming cost V 5 bases and J 9 bases, with 11 bases left between them. CDR3 size: 12 residues. Per germline, CDR1 SGHVS and CDR2 FQNEAQ. CDR3 nucleotide sequence: TGTGCCAGCAGCAAAGCCGCGTCTGAGCAGTTCTTC. Protein: CASSKAASEQFF.

V gene TRBV6-5 combines with J gene TRBJ2-1, with TRBD1 matching over 7 bases. CDR3 length: 15 amino acids. CDR1 and CDR2 from the germline V gene are MNHEY and SVGAGI. V gave up 2 bases and J gave up 5 bases; unmatched junction bases: 6. The CDR3 nucleotides are TGTGCCAGCAGTTACGCGACAGGGTACAACAATGAGCAGTTCTTC. Residues: CASSYATGYNNEQFF.

This clonotype appeared a few times. The chain couples TRBV6-1 to TRBJ1-5, with unresolved D. With 6 bases removed from V and 4 bases from J, the gap between germline ends came to 22 bases. CDR1 MNHNS and CDR2 SASEGT come from the germline V gene. The CDR3 loop spans 17 amino acids. In nucleotides, the CDR3 is TGTGCCAGCAGCCACAATTGGGATCTGAGTGGAAATCAGCCCCAGCATTTT. Encoded protein: CASSHNWDLSGNQPQHF.

The chain couples TRBV10-3 to TRBJ2-1; D remains ambiguous. The CDR3 length is 15 residues. The V end lost 0 bases, the J end lost 3 bases, and 9 bases lay between the germline ends. Germline assignment: CDR1 ENHRY and CDR2 SYGVKD. Here the CDR3 reads CAISESNTLYNEQFF. The CDR3 DNA reads TGTGCCATCAGTGAGTCAAACACGCTCTACAATGAGCAGTTCTTC.

This chain uses TRBV10-3 with TRBJ1-2; possible D gene TRBD1, 6 bases. V dropped 6 bases and J dropped 7 bases, with 15 bases sitting between them. Germline V lookup: CDR1 ENHRY, CDR2 SYGVKD. There are 13 residues in the CDR3. The chain's CDR3 is CAIRSRTGTGYTF. DNA for the CDR3: TGTGCCATCAGGAGCCGAACAGGGACTGGCTACACCTTC.

V is TRBV5-6 and J is TRBJ2-3, with TRBD2 identical over 13 bases. The CDR3 has 17 residues. After removal of 4 bases from V and 0 bases from J, the junction contained 5 bases not matched to a gene. The V gene's germline CDR1 is SGHDT and CDR2 YYEEEE. CDR3 sequence (DNA): TGTGCCAGCAGCATTGCGGGACTAGCGGGGAGCACAGATACGCAGTATTTT. This encodes CASSIAGLAGSTDTQYF.